The clone carrying this T cell receptor (beta chain) turned up a few times. Its antigen is unidentified. The source of the sample is a study of T cell repertoires in cytomegalovirus infection. TCRdb re-called the reads through MiXCR, storing one row per CDR3 protein. Of about 150,000 distinct CDR3 sequences in the sample, around 30% are singletons; the top ten hold 45% to 60%. The V and J ends lost 0 bases and 3 bases respectively, with 17 bases between them. Germline-derived CDR1 and CDR2 are LGHDT and YNNKEL (reference sequence). The CDR3 contains 17 residues. The genes are TRBV3-1 and TRBJ1-2; D not certain. The sequence was collected from a human donor in good health (CMV status not recorded). Some clones in this sample may be carry-over from other donors' samples. The sample in question was CD8+ T cells from cultured PBMCs, obtained from culture after CMV antigen stimulation. This CDR3 reads CASSQEAVGALDYGYTF. The CDR3 DNA reads TGTGCCAGCAGCCAAGAGGCGGTCGGTGCATTGGACTATGGCTACACCTTC.